This T cell receptor beta chain was obtained from a study of CD8 T cells in Susac syndrome. FACS was used to enrich TEMRA cells, whereas the CD8+ and CD4+ T cells were obtained by negative isolation. The CDR3 runs to 13 residues. With V trimmed by 7 bases and J by 8 bases, 8 bases remained unmatched. The germline V gene encodes CDR1 LNHDA and CDR2 SQIVND (reference sequence). With random hexamers, about 0.5 to 1 ug RNA was reverse transcribed. immunoSEQ multiplex PCR amplified TCR beta CDR3 across 54 Vbeta, 13 Jbeta. Using its own MiXCR run on the immunoSEQ multiplex PCR reads, TCRdb lists one record per CDR3 protein. The table records some 160,000 distinct CDR3 sequences, around 90% of them present only once.

The V gene is TRBV19, the J gene TRBJ2-3; 8 bases agree with TRBD2. The specimen was CD4+ T cells from PBMCs. The clonotype originates from a human donor in good health. This CDR3 is CASNPHSGTTQYF. In nucleotides, the CDR3 is TGTGCCAGTAATCCCCATAGCGGGACTACGCAGTATTTT.